One and the same sample provided the 30 T cell receptor beta chains below, sequenced in a study of Graves' ophthalmopathy and Graves' hyperthyroidism. TCR beta CDR3 amplification used RNA transcripts. HTBI primers served in a first-round RT-PCR, which a second-round multiplex PCR followed. From the multiplex PCR reads, TCRdb called clonotypes with MiXCR, one entry per CDR3 protein. Of roughly 350,000 distinct CDR3 sequences listed, 17% were seen once; the top ten hold 2% to 2.5%. The sequenced material came from peripheral blood. The origin of the receptors is an adult woman with stable Graves' hyperthyroidism.

This clonotype has a count of ten or more. The V gene is TRBV7-8, the J gene TRBJ2-7, with 9 bases matching TRBD1. V trimming: 0 bases; J trimming: 6 bases; junction bases outside the gene matches: 12. This CDR3 spans 17 amino acids. Germline CDR1 SGHVS, CDR2 FQNEAQ. CDR3 sequence: CASSLAPGFTGGLEQYF. The DNA of the CDR3 is TGTGCCAGCAGCTTAGCGCCGGGGTTTACAGGGGGCCTCGAGCAGTACTTC.

This clonotype has ten or more counts. This chain uses TRBV28 with TRBJ1-5, with a tentative D call TRBD1 (6 bases). CDR1 MDHEN and CDR2 SYDVKM come from the germline V gene. This CDR3 has 12 amino acids. Trimming shortened V by 6 bases and J by 9 bases, and 12 bases separated the two germline ends. CDR3 nucleotide sequence: TGTGCCAGCAGACCGACAGGTGGGCCCCAGCATTTT. Its translation: CASRPTGGPQHF.

This chain joins TRBV5-1 and TRBJ2-5, with no clear D. Germline loops: CDR1 SGHRS, CDR2 YFSETQ. The ends were cut back, 0 bases at V and 5 bases at J, with 8 bases in the middle. This CDR3 has 13 amino acids. The CDR3 sequence: CASSLEDWETQYF. In DNA, the CDR3 is TGCGCCAGCAGCTTGGAAGATTGGGAGACCCAGTACTTC.

On this clonotype itself: The junction departs from the called germline gene at one end, perhaps through a read error. The genes are TRBV20-1 and TRBJ2-7; D possibly corresponds to TRBD1 (5 bases). Germline CDR1 DFQATT, CDR2 SNEGSKA (reference sequence). The length of the CDR3 is 12 residues. Here the CDR3 reads CSARVRAHDQYF. CDR3 in DNA: TGCAGTGCTAGGGTCAGGGCCCACGATCAGTACTTC.

The chain couples TRBV6-1 to TRBJ2-7; 12 positions agree with TRBD2. The CDR3 spans 16 residues. Germline V gives CDR1 MNHNS, CDR2 SASEGT. V shed 5 bases, J shed 3 bases, and the junction held 8 bases outside the gene matches. CDR3 nucleotide sequence: TGTGCCAGCAGTATCGGGACTAGCGGGCTCAACTACGAGCAGTACTTC. Its protein is CASSIGTSGLNYEQYF.

This clonotype was recorded many times. The chain links TRBV27 to TRBJ2-5; 7 nucleotides line up with TRBD2. The CDR3 is 15 amino acids. CDR1 is MNHEY and CDR2 is SMNVEV in the germline V gene (reference sequence). V lost 4 bases, J lost 1 base, and 6 bases stayed unmatched. In nucleotides, the CDR3 is TGTGCCAGCAGTTCAGGGAGGGCCCCCCAAGAGACCCAGTACTTC. Translation gives CASSSGRAPQETQYF.

At least ten counts were recorded for this clonotype. The chain has TRBV12-3 or TRBV12-4 and TRBJ1-5; possibly TRBD1 for D (5 bases). Between the trimmed V and J ends, which lost 3 bases and 2 bases, there was a span of 17 bases. This CDR3 is 17 amino acids long. CDR3 bases: TGTGCCAGCAGTTTCTACCCGGGGGGGGAAGGCAATCAGCCCCAGCATTTT. This sequence encodes CASSFYPGGEGNQPQHF.

The chain joins TRBV5-1 to TRBJ2-7, with a weak D call TRBD1 (6 bases). The germline V and J ends were trimmed by 4 bases and 1 base, with 12 bases remaining between them. Germline CDR1 SGHRS, CDR2 YFSETQ. This CDR3 is built from 14 residues. CDR3 sequence (DNA): TGCGCCAGCAGCCCCCACAGGGAGTCCTACGAGCAGTACTTC. Translated: CASSPHRESYEQYF.

This clonotype was counted ten times or more. The chain uses TRBV20-1 and TRBJ1-1; weak D call: TRBD1 (6 bases). The germline V and J ends were trimmed by 2 bases and 0 bases, with 13 bases remaining between them. The CDR3 length is 15 residues. The germline gives CDR1 DFQATT, CDR2 SNEGSKA (reference sequence). CDR3 sequence: CSARRGGRMNTEAFF. For the CDR3, the DNA is TGCAGTGCTAGAAGGGGGGGCAGAATGAACACTGAAGCTTTCTTT.

This clonotype was seen many times. This sequence joins TRBV24-1 and TRBJ1-5, with 8 bases fitting TRBD1. J was trimmed by 5 bases and V by 2 bases; bases with no gene match: 4. The CDR3 runs to 15 residues. CDR1 is KGHDR and CDR2 is SFDVKD in the germline V gene. As DNA, the CDR3 is TGTGCCACCAGTGATTCAGGGGGCTCCTATCAGCCCCAGCATTTT. This gives the protein CATSDSGGSYQPQHF.

The chain is built from TRBV29-1 and TRBJ1-1; D call uncertain. The CDR3 covers 13 residues. Germline V CDR1 and CDR2: SQVTM, ANQGSEA. V lost 3 bases to trimming and J lost 1 base, with 9 bases between them. The CDR3 here is CSVDLRENTEAFF. The CDR3 DNA sequence: TGCAGCGTTGATCTACGTGAGAACACTGAAGCTTTCTTT. The complete variable domain, with remaining parts taken from reference TRBV29-1 and TRBJ1-1, reads SAVISQKPSRDICQRGTSLTIQCQVDSQVTMMFWYRQQPGQSLTLIATANQGSEATYESGFVIDKFPISRPNLTFSTLTVSNMSPEDSSIYLCSVDLRENTEAFFGQGTRLTVV.

Concerning this clonotype: Relative to the germline gene, one junction end is altered; a read error may explain this. The V and J genes are TRBV29-1 and TRBJ1-2; 8 bases are a match to TRBD1. The germline CDR1 and CDR2 sequences are SQVTM and ANQGSEA. CDR3 size: 10 residues. This CDR3 reads CSGADREVAF. The CDR3 DNA reads as TGCAGCGGGGCGGACAGGGAGGTCGCCTTC.

This clonotype was recorded many times. The chain employs TRBV19 and TRBJ2-7; TRBD2 matches at 9 bases. The CDR3 totals 17 residues. Looked up from germline, CDR1 is LNHDA and CDR2 is SQIVND (reference sequence). With V trimmed by 1 base and J by 5 bases, 12 bases remained unmatched. In DNA form, the CDR3 reads TGTGCCAGTAGTATAGTGTCGGTGTCTAGCGGGAAGAACGAGCAGTACTTC. Protein product: CASSIVSVSSGKNEQYF. The variable domain in full, with the rest retrieved from reference TRBV19 and TRBJ2-7, is DGGITQSPKYLFRKEGQNVTLSCEQNLNHDAMYWYRQDPGQGLRLIYYSQIVNDFQKGDIAEGYSVSREKKESFPLTVTSAQKNPTAFYLCASSIVSVSSGKNEQYFGPGTRLTVT.

A few counts support this clonotype. This chain uses TRBV28 with TRBJ1-5; 7 nucleotides match TRBD1. Germline V gene data show CDR1 as MDHEN and CDR2 as SYDVKM. The CDR3 spans 16 residues. V shed 2 bases and J 4 bases; nucleotides not matched to a gene: 8. CDR3 bases: TGTGCCAGCAGTTTAATAGGACAGGTAGAAAATCAGCCCCAGCATTTT. It codes for CASSLIGQVENQPQHF.

In DNA, the CDR3 is TGTGCCAGCAGTCCTTTTGGGGGAGAAGAGACCCAGTACTTC. As protein: CASSPFGGEETQYF. The V gene is TRBV2, the J gene TRBJ2-5; tentatively, D is TRBD1 or TRBD2 (5 bases each). The CDR3 runs to 14 residues. The V end lost 5 bases, the J end lost 3 bases, and 13 bases lay between the germline ends. Germline lookup yields CDR1 SNHLY and CDR2 FYNNEI.

Ten or more counts support this clonotype. The J gene is TRBJ1-6, the V gene TRBV4-1, with 7 nucleotides matching TRBD1. J lost 5 bases, V lost 3 bases, and 7 bases had no gene match. The germline V gene encodes CDR1 MGHRA and CDR2 YSYEKL. The CDR3 has 16 residues. The CDR3 DNA follows: TGCGCCAGCAGCCATCCTCCGGGACAGAATAATTCACCCCTCCACTTT. The encoded protein is CASSHPPGQNNSPLHF.

This clonotype was picked up many times. The chain uses TRBV5-1 and TRBJ2-7, with D possibly being TRBD2 (5 bases). Per germline, CDR1 SGHRS and CDR2 YFSETQ. V dropped 7 bases and J dropped 0 bases, with 11 bases sitting between them. The CDR3 length is 13 residues. The CDR3 loop is CASRTDHSYEQYF. The CDR3 coding sequence is TGCGCCAGCCGGACTGATCACTCCTACGAGCAGTACTTC.

In this sample, this clonotype turned up many times. This rearrangement joins TRBV15 to TRBJ2-5, with TRBD2 matching 11 bases. The CDR3 is 16 residues long. V was pared by 3 bases and J by 2 bases, with 5 bases of the junction left unmatched. Germline lookup yields CDR1 LNHNV and CDR2 YYDKDF (reference sequence). CDR3 coding DNA: TGTGCCACCAGCAGGGCTAGCGGGAGGAGGCAAGAGACCCAGTACTTC. This translates into CATSRASGRRQETQYF.

This clonotype was counted many times. The rearrangement uses TRBV6-4 and TRBJ2-7; D perhaps matches TRBD2 (5 bases). CDR1 is MRHNA and CDR2 is SNTAGT in the germline V gene. The CDR3 contains 15 residues. Trimming cost V 1 base and J 0 bases, with 10 bases left between them. The DNA for the CDR3 is TGTGCCAGCAGTGACTGGACTTCAAGCTCCTACGAGCAGTACTTC. Its translation is CASSDWTSSSYEQYF.

The rearrangement joins TRBV6-5 to TRBJ2-5, with 7 bases lining up with TRBD1. V shed 0 bases, J shed 0 bases, and the junction held 7 bases outside the gene matches. Germline V gene data show CDR1 as MNHEY and CDR2 as SVGAGI. This CDR3 comprises 17 residues. The CDR3 loop is CASSYSGQAYYQETQYF. As DNA, the CDR3 is TGTGCCAGCAGTTACTCTGGACAGGCCTACTACCAAGAGACCCAGTACTTC.

This clonotype was observed at least ten times. The chain recombines TRBV10-3 with TRBJ1-2; D might be TRBD1 (6 bases). Trimming left V 6 bases short and J 3 bases short, with 11 bases between. The length of the CDR3 is 13 residues. Germline CDR1 is ENHRY and CDR2 is SYGVKD. CDR3 bases: TGTGCCATCAGGCAGGGGACGGACTATGGCTACACCTTC. It translates to CAIRQGTDYGYTF.

This clonotype was picked up many times. CDR3 DNA sequence: TGTGCCAGTCTGACGGGCGAGACCCAGTACTTC. This sequence encodes CASLTGETQYF. The chain is built from TRBV6-1 and TRBJ2-5; D unclear. In germline, CDR1 is MNHNS, CDR2 SASEGT. This CDR3 has 11 residues. Trimming pared 9 bases from V and 5 bases from J, leaving 10 bases between.

This clonotype was recorded many times. The CDR3: CASKAGGNQPQHF. Here the CDR3 DNA reads TGTGCCAGCAAAGCAGGGGGGAATCAGCCCCAGCATTTT. The rearrangement uses TRBV6-4 and TRBJ1-5; 7 nucleotides agree with TRBD1. V lost 7 bases to trimming and J lost 4 bases; unmatched junction nucleotides: 4. This CDR3 has 13 residues. Germline CDR1 is MRHNA and CDR2 is SNTAGT.

This clonotype was recorded many times. V is TRBV4-1 and J is TRBJ2-7, with TRBD2 matching 12 bases. The germline CDR1 and CDR2 sequences are MGHRA and YSYEKL. V was pared by 4 bases and J by 3 bases, with 4 bases of the junction left unmatched. The CDR3 consists of 15 residues. This CDR3 reads CASSLQTSGSYEQYF. The CDR3 coding sequence is TGCGCCAGCAGCCTACAGACTAGCGGGAGCTACGAGCAGTACTTC.

DNA of the CDR3: TGTGCCAGCACCGATCAGTGGGGCCGGTATAGCAATCAGCCCCAGCATTTT. Amino acids: CASTDQWGRYSNQPQHF. This chain links TRBV28 with TRBJ1-5; tentative D call: TRBD1 (5 bases). Trimming shortened V by 7 bases and J by 0 bases, and 19 bases separated the two germline ends. Germline V gene data show CDR1 as MDHEN and CDR2 as SYDVKM. CDR3 length: 17 amino acids.

This sequence joins TRBV29-1 and TRBJ1-1; maybe TRBD1 (5 bases). With 3 bases removed from V and 4 bases from J, the gap between germline ends came to 9 bases. The CDR3 consists of 12 residues. Germline V lookup: CDR1 SQVTM, CDR2 ANQGSEA. CDR3 protein: CSVDAGFTEAFF. CDR3 nucleotides: TGCAGCGTTGATGCAGGGTTCACTGAAGCTTTCTTT. Combining the CDR3 with reference TRBV29-1 and TRBJ1-1 gives the whole variable domain SAVISQKPSRDICQRGTSLTIQCQVDSQVTMMFWYRQQPGQSLTLIATANQGSEATYESGFVIDKFPISRPNLTFSTLTVSNMSPEDSSIYLCSVDAGFTEAFFGQGTRLTVV.

This clonotype showed up many times. The chain employs TRBV27 and TRBJ2-7, with 8 bases fitting TRBD2. Trimming at V came to 6 bases and at J to 6 bases, leaving 10 bases not matched to a gene. This CDR3 has 14 residues. Per germline, CDR1 MNHEY and CDR2 SMNVEV (reference sequence). CDR3 residues: CASRKSGSLREQYF. The CDR3 DNA is TGTGCCAGCAGGAAAAGCGGGAGTCTACGCGAGCAGTACTTC.

This clonotype has a count of ten or more. The rearrangement joins TRBV7-8 to TRBJ2-7; no clear D gene. CDR3 length: 14 residues. Germline CDR1 SGHVS, CDR2 FQNEAQ. V dropped 3 bases and J dropped 0 bases, with 9 bases sitting between them. CDR3 in DNA: TGTGCCAGCAGCTTCGGTGTCGGCTCCTACGAGCAGTACTTC. Translation gives CASSFGVGSYEQYF.

This clonotype was detected only a few times. V and J are TRBV11-2 and TRBJ2-5; 7 nucleotides match TRBD1. Germline loops: CDR1 SGHAT, CDR2 FQNNGV. This CDR3 contains 16 residues. V shed 6 bases and J 5 bases; nucleotides not matched to a gene: 15. The DNA of the CDR3 is TGTGCCAGCAGGATCGGGACAGAATGGTGGTTGGAGACCCAGTACTTC. Translated: CASRIGTEWWLETQYF.

This clonotype was observed many times. The J gene is TRBJ1-1, the V gene TRBV29-1; D is unclear. V was trimmed by 7 bases and J by 0 bases, leaving 9 bases between them. CDR3 size: 12 residues. From germline, CDR1 is SQVTM and CDR2 ANQGSEA. DNA of the CDR3: TGCAGCGCCGGACTTCTGAACACTGAAGCTTTCTTT. This encodes CSAGLLNTEAFF.